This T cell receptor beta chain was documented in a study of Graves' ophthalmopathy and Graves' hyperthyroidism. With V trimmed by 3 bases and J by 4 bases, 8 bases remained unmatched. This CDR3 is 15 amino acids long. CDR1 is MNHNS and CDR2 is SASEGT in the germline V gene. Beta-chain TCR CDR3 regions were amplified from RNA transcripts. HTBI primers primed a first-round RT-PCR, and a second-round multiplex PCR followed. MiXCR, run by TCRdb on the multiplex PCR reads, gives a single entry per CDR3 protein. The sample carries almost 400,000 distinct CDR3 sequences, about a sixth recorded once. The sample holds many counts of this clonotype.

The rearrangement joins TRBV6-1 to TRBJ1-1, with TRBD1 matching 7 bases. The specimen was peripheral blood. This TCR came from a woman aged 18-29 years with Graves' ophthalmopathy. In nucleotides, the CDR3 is TGTGCCAGCAGTGACCAGGGGGAAGATAGCACTGAAGCTTTCTTT. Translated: CASSDQGEDSTEAFF.